The source of this T cell receptor (beta chain) is a study of shared clonotypes between healthy human individuals. Only in-frame clones appear in the TCRdb table, and some are missing; sequencing was by immunoSEQ multiplex PCR. The table records around 1.9 million clones, roughly 93% of them present only once. This clone appeared a single time. Naive CD8 cells were CD45RO-negative, positively selected for CCR7, excluding terminally differentiated effector memory CD45RA+ cells. CDR1 and CDR2 (germline): SGHAT, FQDESV (reference sequence). This CDR3 has 18 amino acids. Trimming stripped 5 bases from V and 5 bases from J, with 25 bases between.

The clonotype originates from a man between 18 and 29 years old in good health. Some clones in this sample may be carry-over from other donors' samples. V gene TRBV11-1 combines with J gene TRBJ2-1; D ambiguous. Sequenced sample: naive CD8+ T cells from PBMCs. The CDR3 DNA sequence: TGTGCCAGCAGCCCCCACCTCGGAGCGCGGCCTTCAAACAATGAGCAGTTCTTC. Translated: CASSPHLGARPSNNEQFF.